Presented here are 7 T cell receptor beta chains from one specimen sequenced in a study of blood T cells in healthy people across ages (dated by TCRdb to between 2015 and 2017). Libraries were constructed by 5' RACE. This sample was sequenced with an Illumina HiSeq 2500. A second PCR of about 6 to 11 cycles was performed with a sample-barcoded 5' primer and a J-beta primer mix. Through fastp at Q25 and MiXCR, TCRdb rebuilt clones from the public reads, retaining in-frame beta chains. Each entry is one CDR3 protein sequence, shown with its most common DNA and genes. In all, the sample holds roughly 1,700,000 distinct CDR3 sequences, and about 28% of those were seen once. The ten top clones hold 7.7% of the sample. The sample was blood. The receptors here all came from a woman aged 30 to 39 in good health.

The V and J genes are TRBV12-3 or TRBV12-4 and TRBJ1-5, with a possible D match to TRBD1 (6 bases). V lost 3 bases and J lost 1, with 10 bases in between. This CDR3 is built from 15 residues. The CDR3 is CASSFQRGSNQPQHF. The CDR3 DNA sequence: TGTGCCAGCAGTTTCCAAAGGGGGAGCAATCAGCCCCAGCATTTT.

This clonotype came up many times. An end of the junction does not agree with germline; a read error may underlie this. This chain connects TRBV5-1 to TRBJ2-3; 13 bases map to TRBD2. The CDR3 consists of 16 residues. Germline CDR1 is SGHRS and CDR2 is YFSETQ. The CDR3, as DNA: TGTGCCAGCAGCTCGGGAACTAGCGGGGGGGCAGATACGCAGTATTTT. This gives the protein CASSSGTSGGADTQYF. The whole variable domain, filled in from reference TRBV5-1 and TRBJ2-3, reads KAGVTQTPRYLIKTRGQQVTLSCSPISGHRSVSWYQQTPGQGLQFLFEYFSETQRNKGNFPGRFSGRQFSNSRSEMNVSTLELGDSALYLCASSSGTSGGADTQYFGPGTRLTVL.

The chain combines TRBV5-1 with TRBJ1-1, with D uncertain. Germline V CDR1 and CDR2: SGHRS, YFSETQ. The V end was cut by 1 base, the J end by 3 bases, with 10 bases between. The CDR3 totals 14 residues. DNA of the CDR3: TGCGCCAGCAGCTTGTCGGGGAGGTACACTGAAGCTTTCTTT. Protein sequence: CASSLSGRYTEAFF.

The chain employs TRBV30 and TRBJ2-7; no definite D call. V was pared by 2 bases and J by 3 bases, with 20 bases between. The length of the CDR3 is 16 residues. Germline V lookup: CDR1 GTSNPN, CDR2 SVGIG (reference sequence). CDR3 coding DNA: TGTGCCTGGAGTATAGGCGAGTTGACTCTCAGCTACGAGCAGTACTTC. Its protein product is CAWSIGELTLSYEQYF.

The rearrangement joins TRBV14 to TRBJ2-1, with TRBD2 identical over 7 bases. The CDR3 is 17 amino acids. Germline trimming cut 1 base from V and 7 bases from J; bases unmatched to any gene: 13. Germline-derived CDR1 and CDR2 are SGHDN and FVKESK. The CDR3 DNA reads TGTGCCAGCAGCCAAGTAGGACGAGGGAGGGCCGGGAATGAGCAGTTCTTC. Protein product: CASSQVGRGRAGNEQFF.

For this clonotype: An end of the junction does not agree with germline; a read error may underlie this. The CDR3 loop reads CRPSFALYQGTQYF. CDR3 DNA sequence: TGCAGGCCGTCGTTTGCGCTGTACCAAGGGACCCAGTACTTC. The rearrangement uses TRBV20-1 and TRBJ2-5, with no clear D. This CDR3 region has 14 residues. The germline gives CDR1 DFQATT, CDR2 SNEGSKA (reference sequence).

The J gene is TRBJ2-1, the V gene TRBV7-8; D is undetermined. V was pared by 9 bases and J by 2 bases, with 14 bases between. The CDR3 extends over 14 amino acids. Germline V gene lookup returns CDR1 SGHVS and CDR2 FQNEAQ. CDR3 region: CASTARAPYNEQFF. The CDR3 DNA reads as TGTGCCAGTACCGCGAGAGCTCCCTACAATGAGCAGTTCTTC.